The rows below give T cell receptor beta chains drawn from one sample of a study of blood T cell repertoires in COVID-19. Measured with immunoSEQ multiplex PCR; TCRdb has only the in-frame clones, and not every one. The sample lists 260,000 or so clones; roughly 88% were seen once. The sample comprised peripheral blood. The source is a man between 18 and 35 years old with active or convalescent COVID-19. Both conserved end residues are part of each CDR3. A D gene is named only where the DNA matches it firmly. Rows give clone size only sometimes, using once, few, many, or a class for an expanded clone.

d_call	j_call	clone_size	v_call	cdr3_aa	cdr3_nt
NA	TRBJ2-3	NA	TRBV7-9	CASSPTYTDTQYF	TGTGCCAGCAGCCCTACCTACACAGATACGCAGTATTTT
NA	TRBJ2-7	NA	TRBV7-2	CASSAPIGGVTYEQYF	TGTGCCAGCAGCGCACCGATCGGGGGTGTCACCTACGAGCAGTACTTC
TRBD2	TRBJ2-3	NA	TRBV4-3	CASSSLAGGRADTQYF	TGCGCCAGCAGCTCTCTAGCGGGGGGGCGAGCAGATACGCAGTATTTT
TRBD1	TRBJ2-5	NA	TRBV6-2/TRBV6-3	CASSADRGRWETQYF	TGTGCCAGCAGCGCCGACAGGGGGCGTTGGGAGACCCAGTACTTC
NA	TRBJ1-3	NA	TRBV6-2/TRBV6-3	CASSYRTAENTIYF	TGTGCCAGCAGTTACCGGACAGCGGAAAACACCATATATTTT
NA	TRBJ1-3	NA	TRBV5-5	CASSSDRISGNTIYF	TGTGCCAGCAGCTCCGACAGGATCTCTGGAAACACCATATATTTT
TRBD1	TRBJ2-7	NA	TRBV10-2	CASGKTGGSDEQYF	TGCGCCAGCGGCAAGACAGGGGGCAGCGACGAGCAGTACTTC
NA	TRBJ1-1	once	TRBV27	CASNPQGGDTEAFF	TGTGCCAGCAATCCCCAGGGTGGGGACACTGAAGCTTTCTTT
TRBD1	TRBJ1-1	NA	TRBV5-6	CASSLGQGGTEAFF	TGTGCCAGCAGCTTGGGACAGGGAGGCACTGAAGCTTTCTTT
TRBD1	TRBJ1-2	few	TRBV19	CASSTLQGARGYTF	TGTGCCAGTAGTACTCTACAGGGGGCGAGGGGCTACACCTTC
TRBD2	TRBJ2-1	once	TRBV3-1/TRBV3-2	CASSRTSGSSYNEQFF	TGTGCCAGCAGTCGGACTAGCGGGAGCTCCTACAATGAGCAGTTCTTC
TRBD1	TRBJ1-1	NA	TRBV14	CASSQVKDRENMNTEAFF	TGTGCCAGCAGCCAAGTAAAGGACAGGGAAAATATGAACACTGAAGCTTTCTTT
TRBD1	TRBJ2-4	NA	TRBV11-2	CASSLDMTGEPKNIQYF	TGTGCCAGCAGCTTAGACATGACAGGGGAACCCAAAAACATTCAGTACTTC
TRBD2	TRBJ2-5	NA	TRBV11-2	CASSFTSGVQETQYF	TGTGCCAGCAGCTTCACTAGCGGGGTTCAAGAGACCCAGTACTTC
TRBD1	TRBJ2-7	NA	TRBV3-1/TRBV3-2	CASSQKTGGKENEQYF	TGTGCCAGCAGCCAAAAAACAGGGGGCAAGGAAAACGAGCAGTACTTC
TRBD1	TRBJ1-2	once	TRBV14	CASSQGTGGGGYTF	TGTGCCAGCAGCCAAGGTACAGGGGGCGGTGGCTACACCTTC
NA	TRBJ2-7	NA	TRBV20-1	CSARGAGEQYF	TGCAGTGCACGGGGGGCGGGCGAGCAGTACTTC
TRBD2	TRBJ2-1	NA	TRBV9	CASALAGGHNEQFF	TGTGCCAGCGCCCTAGCGGGGGGGCACAATGAGCAGTTCTTC
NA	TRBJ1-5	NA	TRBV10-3	CAIRNRENQPQHF	TGTGCCATCAGAAACAGGGAGAATCAGCCCCAGCATTTT
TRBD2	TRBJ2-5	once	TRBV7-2	CASSATSGEITQTQYF	TGTGCCAGCAGCGCGACTAGCGGGGAGATCACCCAGACCCAGTACTTC
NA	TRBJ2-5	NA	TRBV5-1	CASSLNRAQETQYF	TGCGCCAGCAGCTTGAACAGGGCCCAAGAGACCCAGTACTTC
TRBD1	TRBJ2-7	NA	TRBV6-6	CASSGDRGYEQYF	TGTGCCAGCAGTGGGGACAGGGGTTACGAGCAGTACTTC
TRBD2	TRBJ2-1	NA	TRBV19	CASSWGGNAYNEQFF	TGTGCCAGTAGCTGGGGGGGGAATGCCTACAATGAGCAGTTCTTC
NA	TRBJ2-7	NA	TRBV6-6	CASSWTDRYEQYF	TGTGCCAGCAGTTGGACAGACCGGTACGAGCAGTACTTC
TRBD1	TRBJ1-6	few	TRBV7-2	CASSSAGQVSPLHF	TGTGCCAGCAGCTCCGCGGGACAGGTTTCACCCCTCCACTTT
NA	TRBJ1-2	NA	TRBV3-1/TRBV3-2	CASSQGSVGYTF	TGTGCCAGCAGCCAAGGTTCGGTTGGCTACACCTTC
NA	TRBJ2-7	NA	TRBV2	CASGDRLAYEQYF	TGTGCCAGCGGGGACAGACTAGCCTACGAGCAGTACTTC
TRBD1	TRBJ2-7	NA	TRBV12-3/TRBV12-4	CASSWTGENEQYF	TGTGCCAGCAGTTGGACAGGGGAAAACGAGCAGTACTTC
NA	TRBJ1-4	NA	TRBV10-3	CAISGGNEKLFF	TGTGCCATCAGTGGAGGAAATGAAAAACTGTTTTTT
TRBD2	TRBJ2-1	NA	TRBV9	CASSGRSGAGDEQFF	TGTGCCAGCAGCGGTAGGAGCGGGGCCGGGGATGAGCAGTTCTTC
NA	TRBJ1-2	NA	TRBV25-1	CASAPQGSYGYTF	TGTGCCAGCGCCCCACAGGGTTCTTATGGCTACACCTTC
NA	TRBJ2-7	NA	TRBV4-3	CASSQDLISAGSYEQYF	TGCGCCAGCAGCCAAGATCTCATATCGGCAGGGTCCTACGAGCAGTACTTC
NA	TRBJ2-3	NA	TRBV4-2	CASSQDQSTDTQYF	TGTGCCAGCAGCCAAGATCAGAGCACAGATACGCAGTATTTT
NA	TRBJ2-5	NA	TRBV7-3	CASSTTRQETQYF	TGTGCCAGCAGCACGACAAGGCAGGAGACCCAGTACTTC
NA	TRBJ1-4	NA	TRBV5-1	CASSALSGAISQKLFF	TGCGCCAGCAGCGCTTTATCGGGAGCAATTTCCCAAAAACTGTTTTTT
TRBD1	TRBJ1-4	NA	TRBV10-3	CAISETMTGREKLFF	TGTGCCATCAGTGAAACAATGACAGGGCGAGAAAAACTGTTTTTT
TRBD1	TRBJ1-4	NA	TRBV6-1	CASSEDRDEKLFF	TGTGCCAGCAGTGAGGACAGGGATGAAAAACTGTTTTTT
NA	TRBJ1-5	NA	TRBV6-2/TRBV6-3	CASSPAGTQPQHF	TGTGCCAGCAGCCCCGCGGGGACTCAGCCCCAGCATTTT
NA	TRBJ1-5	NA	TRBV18	CASSPEQGQPQHF	TGTGCCAGCTCACCAGAACAGGGACAGCCCCAGCATTTT
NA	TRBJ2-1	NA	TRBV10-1	CASSEPTVNEQFF	TGCGCCAGCAGTGAGCCCACGGTGAATGAGCAGTTCTTC
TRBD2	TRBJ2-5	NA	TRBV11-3	CASSFGGSETQYF	TGTGCCAGCAGCTTCGGGGGGTCGGAGACCCAGTACTTC
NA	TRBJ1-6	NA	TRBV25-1	CASSEGRGGNSPLHF	TGTGCCAGCAGCGAAGGGAGGGGCGGGAATTCACCCCTCCACTTT
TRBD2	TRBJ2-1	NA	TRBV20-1	CSASLSGGPNEQFF	TGCAGTGCTAGTCTCAGCGGGGGGCCGAATGAGCAGTTCTTC